This entry concerns a single TCR beta chain. Reverse transcription of about 0.5 to 1 ug RNA used random hexamers. TCRdb ran MiXCR on the immunoSEQ multiplex PCR reads and lists one entry per CDR3 protein. The sample includes 80,000 or so distinct CDR3 sequences, about 93% seen only once; the top ten take 0.4% to 0.55%. CDR3 length: 15 residues. V shed 4 bases and J shed 2 bases, with 14 bases lying between them. In germline, CDR1 is KGHSH, CDR2 LQKENI. The data stem from a study of CD8 T cells in Susac syndrome. The rearrangement joins TRBV18 to TRBJ2-5; a possible D gene is TRBD1 (5 bases). The receptor's source is a human donor with Susac syndrome. Sequenced sample: CD4+ T cells from PBMCs. CDR3 DNA: TGTGCCAGCTCACACAGGACACGCGAACAAGAGACCCAGTACTTC. Protein sequence: CASSHRTREQETQYF.